The entry below gives a single TCR beta chain sequence along with its context. Trimming at V came to 5 bases and at J to 0 bases, leaving 5 bases not matched to a gene. The CDR3 extends over 16 amino acids. From germline, CDR1 is LGHNA and CDR2 YNFKEQ. The sample originates from a study of T cells in pancreatic ductal adenocarcinoma. Selected pancreatic ductal adenocarcinoma patients had undergone surgery without neoadjuvant therapy. Assay used: immunoSEQ multiplex PCR; TCRdb lists only in-frame clones, some missing. The sample has under 30,000 clones, just over 90% seen once. Material: PBMCs. This chain links TRBV4-2 with TRBJ2-1, with TRBD2 identical over 9 bases. This TCR was recovered from a human donor with pancreatic ductal adenocarcinoma. The CDR3 here is CASSSFSGSSYNEQFF. The DNA of the CDR3 is TGTGCCAGCAGCTCCTTTAGCGGGAGCTCCTACAATGAGCAGTTCTTC.